The rows below give T cell receptor beta chains drawn from one sample of a study of cytomegalovirus exposure and HLA in healthy donors. Measured with immunoSEQ multiplex PCR; TCRdb has only the in-frame clones, and not every one. The table has approximately 87,000 clones, 84% seen once. The sequenced material came from PBMCs. These receptors were obtained from a young woman in good health and CMV-seropositive. Each CDR3 is given with its conserved first and last residue. The D gene is left open where the match is weak. Clone size, where shown, is once, few, many, or a class for clones that have expanded.

size: NA; length: 16; V: TRBV10-2; J: TRBJ2-7; D: NA; DNA: TGCGCCAGCAGTGACCATCTCTCCGGGGGTGGATACGAGCAGTACTTC; CDR3: CASSDHLSGGGYEQYF
size: NA; length: 13; V: TRBV5-1; J: TRBJ2-1; D: TRBD1; DNA: TGCGCCAGCAGCTTAAACAGGGGCAATGAGCAGTTCTTC; CDR3: CASSLNRGNEQFF
size: NA; length: 14; V: TRBV9; J: TRBJ1-4; D: TRBD1; DNA: TGTGCCAGCAGCCCACAGGGGAACAATGAAAAACTGTTTTTT; CDR3: CASSPQGNNEKLFF
size: NA; length: 14; V: TRBV18; J: TRBJ2-2; D: TRBD1; DNA: TGTGCCAGCTCACCCCAGGACAGGGGCCGGGAGCTGTTTTTT; CDR3: CASSPQDRGRELFF
size: NA; length: 15; V: TRBV6-1; J: TRBJ1-1; D: TRBD1; DNA: TGTGCCAGCAGTGAGGGGGACAGCAGGAACACTGAAGCTTTCTTT; CDR3: CASSEGDSRNTEAFF
size: NA; length: 13; V: TRBV29-1; J: TRBJ2-5; D: NA; DNA: TGCAGCGTTGAAGGTCATGCGGGGGAGACCCAGTACTTC; CDR3: CSVEGHAGETQYF
size: once; length: 15; V: TRBV28; J: TRBJ1-4; D: TRBD1; DNA: TGTGCCAGCAGTCTCTCCGGGACAGGGAGGAGGAAACTGTTTTTT; CDR3: CASSLSGTGRRKLFF
size: NA; length: 14; V: TRBV6-6; J: TRBJ2-5; D: NA; DNA: TGTGCCAGCATTCCGGGACAAGTGGGGGAGACCCAGTACTTC; CDR3: CASIPGQVGETQYF
size: NA; length: 13; V: TRBV29-1; J: TRBJ2-1; D: NA; DNA: TGCAGCGTCCTAATTGACAGTAACAATGAGCAGTTCTTC; CDR3: CSVLIDSNNEQFF
size: once; length: 16; V: TRBV19; J: TRBJ2-1; D: TRBD2; DNA: TGTGCCAGTAGTACCCTACTAGCGGGGGCTTACAATGAGCAGTTCTTC; CDR3: CASSTLLAGAYNEQFF
size: NA; length: 19; V: TRBV30; J: TRBJ2-2; D: TRBD2; DNA: TGTGCCTGGAGTGTACCCCCCTCACTAGCGGGGCTGAACACCGGGGAGCTGTTTTTT; CDR3: CAWSVPPSLAGLNTGELFF
size: NA; length: 17; V: TRBV25-1; J: TRBJ1-2; D: TRBD1; DNA: TGTGCCAGCAGTGGTCTTGGAGGGGGACAGACTACCTATGGCTACACCTTC; CDR3: CASSGLGGGQTTYGYTF
size: NA; length: 13; V: TRBV19; J: TRBJ2-7; D: NA; DNA: TGTGCCAGTAGTATTACGAGCTCCTACGAGCAGTACTTC; CDR3: CASSITSSYEQYF
size: NA; length: 15; V: TRBV29-1; J: TRBJ2-4; D: TRBD2; DNA: TGCAGCGTTGGGGGACTAGAGCCGCCCAAAAACATTCAGTACTTC; CDR3: CSVGGLEPPKNIQYF
size: NA; length: 13; V: TRBV30; J: TRBJ2-1; D: NA; DNA: TGTGCCTGGAGTCCCGGGACCTACAATGAGCAGTTCTTC; CDR3: CAWSPGTYNEQFF
size: NA; length: 14; V: TRBV19; J: TRBJ2-7; D: TRBD1; DNA: TGTGCCAGTACGGCCGGGACAGGGACCTACGAGCAGTACTTC; CDR3: CASTAGTGTYEQYF
size: NA; length: 13; V: TRBV5-1; J: TRBJ2-5; D: NA; DNA: TGCGCCAGCAGATCTACCACAGAAGAGACCCAGTACTTC; CDR3: CASRSTTEETQYF
size: NA; length: 15; V: TRBV21-1; J: TRBJ2-7; D: NA; DNA: TGTGCCAGCAGCAAAGGGGGGGGCCGGTCCTACGAGCAGTACTTC; CDR3: CASSKGGGRSYEQYF
size: NA; length: 12; V: TRBV28; J: TRBJ1-2; D: NA; DNA: TGTGCCAGCAGCCGGGGGGCGCGTGGCTACACCTTC; CDR3: CASSRGARGYTF
size: NA; length: 13; V: TRBV7-6; J: TRBJ1-5; D: TRBD1; DNA: TGTGCCAGCAGTACAGGGGTCAATCAGCCCCAGCATTTT; CDR3: CASSTGVNQPQHF
size: NA; length: 12; V: TRBV7-9; J: TRBJ1-1; D: NA; DNA: TGTTCCAGCAGCTTGCAGGGTTCTGAAGCTTTCTTT; CDR3: CSSSLQGSEAFF
size: NA; length: 18; V: TRBV28; J: TRBJ2-1; D: NA; DNA: TGTGCCAGCAGTTTTGCCTCACTAGCTGTGGTGGTGTACAATGAGCAGTTCTTC; CDR3: CASSFASLAVVVYNEQFF
size: NA; length: 17; V: TRBV5-8; J: TRBJ1-1; D: NA; DNA: TGTGCCAGCAGCTTGGACCGCAGTTCCGGAGGAAACACTGAAGCTTTCTTT; CDR3: CASSLDRSSGGNTEAFF
size: NA; length: 16; V: TRBV4-2; J: TRBJ2-3; D: NA; DNA: TGTGCCAGCAGTAGAGGAGGGACGAATTATGAGGAAACGCAGTATTTT; CDR3: CASSRGGTNYEETQYF
size: NA; length: 14; V: TRBV6-5; J: TRBJ2-4; D: TRBD1; DNA: TGTGCCAGCAGCCTCACAGGGGGCTTTGACATTCAGTACTTC; CDR3: CASSLTGGFDIQYF
size: NA; length: 14; V: TRBV5-6; J: TRBJ1-1; D: NA; DNA: TGTGCCAGCAGCTTGTCGGGGAGAGGGACTGAAGCTTTCTTT; CDR3: CASSLSGRGTEAFF
size: NA; length: 14; V: TRBV7-2; J: TRBJ2-3; D: TRBD2; DNA: TGTGCCAGCAGCCTTAGCGGGGGCACAGATACGCAGTATTTT; CDR3: CASSLSGGTDTQYF
size: NA; length: 16; V: TRBV18; J: TRBJ2-1; D: NA; DNA: TGTGCCAGCTCACTACCACTAGTTTCGAGCTACAATGAGCAGTTCTTC; CDR3: CASSLPLVSSYNEQFF
size: NA; length: 13; V: TRBV28; J: TRBJ1-5; D: NA; DNA: TGTGCCAGCAGCCTCACACAAAATCAGCCCCAGCATTTT; CDR3: CASSLTQNQPQHF
size: NA; length: 19; V: TRBV5-8; J: TRBJ2-2; D: TRBD2; DNA: TGTGCCAGCAGCTTGAGATTAAAGACTAGCGGGAGGGTCACCGGGGAGCTGTTTTTT; CDR3: CASSLRLKTSGRVTGELFF